This T cell receptor (beta chain) was observed in a study of multiple sclerosis patients with progressive multifocal leukoencephalopathy. The study's findings and limits: At PML onset, no shared TRBV or TRBJ gene usage was seen.

A remark on this clone: Its antigen is unidentified.

Produced via immunoSEQ multiplex PCR; TCRdb's table is partial and in-frame only. The sample has tens of thousands of clones, approximately 89% seen once. Time point described: time of PML onset. T3 refers to blood collected at the onset of PML. CDR1 is SGHTS, CDR2 YDEGEE, per germline. This CDR3 is 14 amino acids long. Trimming took 4 bases from V and 2 from J, leaving 10 bases between them. This clonotype originated in a woman in her twenties or thirties with progressive multifocal leukoencephalopathy. The chain employs TRBV5-8 and TRBJ1-5, with D possibly matching TRBD1 (6 bases). The source material was PBMCs, sampled from a patient treated with natalizumab. The CDR3 is CASSPRTGNQPQHF. The CDR3 region has the DNA TGTGCCAGCAGCCCTCGGACAGGCAATCAGCCCCAGCATTTT. Looking up the rest from reference TRBV5-8 and TRBJ1-5 gives the full variable domain: EAGVTQSPTHLIKTRGQQATLRCSPISGHTSVYWYQQALGLGLQFLLWYDEGEERNRGNFPPRFSGRQFPNYSSELNVNALELEDSALYLCASSPRTGNQPQHFGDGTRLSIL.